This TCR beta chain appears in the sequencing data of a study of blood T cell repertoires in COVID-19. Study background: Acute and convalescent COVID-19 specimens originated in the United States, Italy and Spain. The analysed material was cDNA or gDNA that came from T cells, B-cell-depleted T cells, or PBMCs.

CDR3 size: 15 residues. The germline V gene encodes CDR1 LNHDA and CDR2 SQIVND (reference sequence). V lost 7 bases and J 0 bases, leaving 10 bases between the germline ends. Study processing details: Estimation of nucleated cell counts was performed using reference gene primer amplification. The method was immunoSEQ multiplex PCR; TCRdb's version includes in-frame clones alone and lacks a portion of them. D and trimming were read from the DNA, whereas the V and J calls and clone size are those reported in that table. Among about 150,000 clones listed, roughly 90% were seen once. The chain links TRBV19 to TRBJ1-6, with unresolved D. Sequenced: peripheral blood. The TCR sequence derives from a man aged 50-60 years with acute or convalescent COVID-19. The CDR3 is CASKPRISYNSPLHF. The DNA of the CDR3 is TGTGCCAGTAAACCTAGGATCTCCTATAATTCACCCCTCCACTTT.